This TCR beta chain was identified in a study of radiotherapy plus CTLA-4 blockade in lung cancer. Broader study findings: Radiotherapy was combined with ipilimumab, and tumor-derived TCR clones then expanded in blood.

Germline V gene lookup returns CDR1 LNHDA and CDR2 SQIVND (reference sequence). The V gene lost 0 bases and the J gene lost 6 bases, with 22 bases spanning the gap. This CDR3 contains 18 residues. Profiled with immunoSEQ multiplex PCR; TCRdb holds only in-frame clones, not every one. The repertoire includes 45,000 to 60,000 clones, roughly 80% of them detected once, and roughly 3.3% sits in the top ten. Focal radiation was given together with CTLA-4 blockade (ipilimumab) to patients with chemo-refractory metastatic non-small-cell lung cancer. This clone is a singleton in its sample. Its antigen is unidentified.

Source: peripheral blood, taken from a patient treated with radiotherapy plus ipilimumab. The clonotype originates from a human donor with non-small cell lung cancer who had stable disease on radiotherapy plus ipilimumab. The genes are TRBV19 and TRBJ2-3, with D perhaps matching TRBD2 (5 bases). Here the CDR3 reads CASSIDLKDPGTGDTQYF. The DNA of the CDR3 is TGTGCCAGTAGTATAGATCTGAAGGACCCGGGAACGGGTGATACGCAGTATTTT.